This passage covers 16 T cell receptor beta chains from one sample sequenced in a study of T cell responses to AZD1222 COVID-19 vaccine. The table came from immunoSEQ multiplex PCR; TCRdb's copy has only in-frame clones and leaves some out. The sample consists of some 96,000 clones, approximately 87% of them appearing once. The sequences come from peripheral blood, collected on day 0 of AZD1222 vaccination. The receptors were gathered from an adult in good health.

This sequence joins TRBV7-2 and TRBJ2-3; a possible D gene is TRBD2 (5 bases). Trimming pared 1 base from V and 4 bases from J, leaving 12 bases between. The CDR3 is 15 residues long. The germline V gene encodes CDR1 SGHTA and CDR2 FQGNSA. CDR3 amino acids: CASSLGASRADTQYF. Written as DNA, the CDR3 is TGTGCCAGCAGCTTAGGGGCTAGCAGAGCAGATACGCAGTATTTT. Looking up the rest from reference TRBV7-2 and TRBJ2-3 gives the full variable domain: GAGVSQSPSNKVTEKGKDVELRCDPISGHTALYWYRQSLGQGLEFLIYFQGNSAPDKSGLPSDRFSAERTGGSVSTLTIQRTQQEDSAVYLCASSLGASRADTQYFGPGTRLTVL.

The chain is built from TRBV21-1 and TRBJ1-2; TRBD1, as called in the table, went unchecked against the DNA. TRBV21-1 corresponds to a pseudogene. The CDR3 length is 13 residues. CDR3: CASSYTGFYGYTF. The CDR3 bases are TGTGCCAGCAGCTACACAGGGTTCTATGGCTACACCTTC.

The chain recombines TRBV7-2 with TRBJ1-5; 9 nucleotides align to TRBD1. This CDR3 is 16 amino acids long. Germline CDR1 is SGHTA and CDR2 is FQGNSA. The V segment lost 0 bases and the J segment 1 base; nucleotides outside the gene matches: 1. CDR3 in amino acids: CASSLAGTGSNQPQHF. The CDR3 bases are TGTGCCAGCAGCTTAGCCGGGACAGGGAGCAATCAGCCCCAGCATTTT.

CDR3 region: CASSLEGSGANVLTF. CDR3 coding DNA: TGTGCCAGCAGCTTGGAGGGTTCTGGGGCCAACGTCCTGACTTTC. The V gene is TRBV5-6, the J gene TRBJ2-6; D not certain. Germline values: CDR1 SGHDT, CDR2 YYEEEE. The CDR3 length is 15 residues. V lost 0 bases to trimming and J lost 1 base, with 5 bases between them. The variable domain in full, with the rest retrieved from reference TRBV5-6 and TRBJ2-6, is DAGVTQSPTHLIKTRGQQVTLRCSPKSGHDTVSWYQQALGQGPQFIFQYYEEEERQRGNFPDRFSGHQFPNYSSELNVNALLLGDSALYLCASSLEGSGANVLTFGAGSRLTVL.

V gene TRBV5-1 combines with J gene TRBJ2-1; 10 bases agree with TRBD2. The CDR3 contains 16 residues. The V gene end was trimmed by 0 bases and the J gene end by 3 bases; junction bases not matched to a gene: 3. Germline CDR1 reads SGHRS; CDR2 reads YFSETQ. CDR3 loop: CASSLVASGSYNEQFF. CDR3 DNA sequence: TGCGCCAGCAGCTTGGTGGCTAGCGGGAGCTACAATGAGCAGTTCTTC.

The rearrangement links TRBV3-1 (or the pseudogene TRBV3-2) to TRBJ1-4; D remains ambiguous. CDR1 is LGHDT and CDR2 is YNNKEL in the germline V gene (reference sequence). This CDR3 comprises 12 residues. Trimming cost V 5 bases and J 10 bases, with 11 bases left between them. The CDR3 bases are TGTGCCAGCAGCACATATGCCAGAAAACTGTTTTTT. It specifies CASSTYARKLFF.

This clone was observed a single time. V and J are TRBV6-5 and TRBJ1-2; TRBD1 aligns across 7 bases. The CDR3 has 14 residues. Germline CDR1 MNHEY, CDR2 SVGAGI. V gave up 2 bases and J gave up 7 bases; unmatched junction bases: 7. Here the CDR3 reads CASSYDEGAGGYTF. In DNA form, the CDR3 reads TGTGCCAGCAGTTACGATGAGGGGGCGGGTGGCTACACCTTC.

The V gene is TRBV19, the J gene TRBJ2-7, with 10 bases matching TRBD2. The CDR3 loop spans 14 amino acids. With 3 bases clipped from V and 4 bases from J, the junction kept 3 bases outside the gene matches. Germline V lookup: CDR1 LNHDA, CDR2 SQIVND (reference sequence). CDR3 amino acids: CASSMGTSVYEQYF. The CDR3 DNA follows: TGTGCCAGTAGTATGGGGACTAGCGTATACGAGCAGTACTTC.

The chain carries TRBV11-2 and TRBJ2-1; TRBD1 matches at 8 bases. The V gene end was trimmed by 4 bases and the J gene end by 7 bases; junction bases not matched to a gene: 12. Germline V gene lookup returns CDR1 SGHAT and CDR2 FQNNGV. This CDR3 is 16 amino acids long. CDR3 nucleotides: TGTGCCAGCAGCTCGAGACAGGGGTGGGTCAGGAATGAGCAGTTCTTC. It translates to CASSSRQGWVRNEQFF.

This clone was picked up one time. V gene TRBV3-1 (or the pseudogene TRBV3-2) combines with J gene TRBJ1-5; D ambiguous. The V gene's germline CDR1 is LGHDT and CDR2 YNNKEL (reference sequence). This CDR3 spans 15 amino acids. V gave up 0 bases and J gave up 6 bases, with 12 bases separating them. CDR3 in DNA: TGTGCCAGCAGCCAAGACATCCTGGAAGGTCAGCCCCAGCATTTT. Its protein product is CASSQDILEGQPQHF.

The genes are TRBV19 and TRBJ2-2; 8 bases align to TRBD2. After removal of 3 bases from V and 9 bases from J, the junction contained 15 bases not matched to a gene. The CDR3 spans 17 residues. From germline, CDR1 is LNHDA and CDR2 SQIVND (reference sequence). The CDR3 spells CASSIWSPSGSDRELFF. The CDR3 DNA reads as TGTGCCAGTAGTATTTGGTCCCCGAGCGGGAGCGACAGGGAGCTGTTTTTT.

V usage is TRBV5-1 and J usage is TRBJ2-7; D is unclear. Germline assignment: CDR1 SGHRS and CDR2 YFSETQ. The CDR3 runs 13 residues. V was cut by 0 bases and J by 2 bases, with 6 bases left in between. CDR3 nucleotides: TGCGCCAGCAGCTTGGAGGGAACCTACGAGCAGTACTTC. This encodes CASSLEGTYEQYF.

The rearrangement uses TRBV19 and TRBJ2-5; D might be TRBD2 (5 bases). Germline loops: CDR1 LNHDA, CDR2 SQIVND (reference sequence). V was pared by 8 bases and J by 5 bases, with 12 bases between. The length of the CDR3 is 12 residues. The CDR3 region is CASQSPGETQYF. The CDR3 DNA is TGTGCCAGTCAGTCGCCGGGGGAGACCCAGTACTTC.

The rearrangement links TRBV7-8 to TRBJ1-2; D remains unclear. The V and J ends lost 1 base and 0 bases respectively, with 6 bases between them. The germline V gene encodes CDR1 SGHVS and CDR2 FQNEAQ. The CDR3 has 14 residues. The CDR3 sequence: CASSLDLANYGYTF. The DNA of the CDR3 is TGTGCCAGCAGCTTAGACCTCGCTAACTATGGCTACACCTTC. Full variable domain (outside the CDR3, taken from reference TRBV7-8 and TRBJ1-2): GAGVSQSPRYKVAKRGQDVALRCDPISGHVSLFWYQQALGQGPEFLTYFQNEAQLDKSGLPSDRFFAERPEGSVSTLKIQRTQQEDSAVYLCASSLDLANYGYTFGSGTRLTVV.

This rearrangement joins TRBV29-1 to TRBJ1-2, with unresolved D. The CDR3 contains 13 residues. Germline lookup yields CDR1 SQVTM and CDR2 ANQGSEA. V was clipped by 5 bases and J by 0 bases, with 10 bases between them. The DNA for the CDR3 is TGCAGCGTTTATGACCGGCCTAACTATGGCTACACCTTC. It translates to CSVYDRPNYGYTF.

This chain joins TRBV3-1 (or the pseudogene TRBV3-2) and TRBJ1-4; TRBD1 might be the D (6 bases). The germline V and J ends were trimmed by 5 bases and 3 bases, with 10 bases remaining between them. The CDR3 has 14 residues. Germline values: CDR1 LGHDT, CDR2 YNNKEL (reference sequence). CDR3 residues: CASSVGQSNEKLFF. CDR3 bases: TGTGCCAGCAGCGTTGGACAGTCTAATGAAAAACTGTTTTTT.